This TCR beta chain was identified in a study of blood T cell repertoires in COVID-19. Study as a whole: The United States, Italy and Spain provided the acute and convalescent COVID-19 samples.

Libraries were prepared by immunoSEQ multiplex PCR; TCRdb keeps only in-frame clonotypes and omits some of them. The sample has 130,000 to 150,000 clones, 88% seen once. Germline V gives CDR1 SQVTM, CDR2 ANQGSEA. This CDR3 comprises 15 residues. The ends lost 0 bases at V and 6 bases at J; junction bases unmatched: 9. The chain links TRBV29-1 to TRBJ1-2; 8 positions match TRBD1. The sample consisted of peripheral blood. The clonotype originates from a man in his 70s with acute or convalescent COVID-19. This CDR3 reads CSVEDWRDRRHGYTF. DNA of the CDR3: TGCAGCGTTGAAGATTGGAGGGACAGGCGCCATGGCTACACCTTC.